This T cell receptor (beta chain) was documented in a study of blood T cell repertoires in COVID-19. Assay used: immunoSEQ multiplex PCR; TCRdb lists only in-frame clones, some missing. The sample includes under 35,000 clones, about 83% of them seen just once. V shed 6 bases and J shed 7 bases, with 13 bases lying between them. CDR1 is LNHNV and CDR2 is YYDKDF in the germline V gene (reference sequence). This CDR3 contains 13 residues. The clonotype comes from a man between 70 and 80 years old with active COVID-19. The rearrangement joins TRBV15 to TRBJ1-5; D ambiguous. The material sequenced was peripheral blood. CDR3: CATSYGVGQPQHF. The CDR3 nucleotides read TGTGCCACCAGTTACGGGGTAGGACAGCCCCAGCATTTT.